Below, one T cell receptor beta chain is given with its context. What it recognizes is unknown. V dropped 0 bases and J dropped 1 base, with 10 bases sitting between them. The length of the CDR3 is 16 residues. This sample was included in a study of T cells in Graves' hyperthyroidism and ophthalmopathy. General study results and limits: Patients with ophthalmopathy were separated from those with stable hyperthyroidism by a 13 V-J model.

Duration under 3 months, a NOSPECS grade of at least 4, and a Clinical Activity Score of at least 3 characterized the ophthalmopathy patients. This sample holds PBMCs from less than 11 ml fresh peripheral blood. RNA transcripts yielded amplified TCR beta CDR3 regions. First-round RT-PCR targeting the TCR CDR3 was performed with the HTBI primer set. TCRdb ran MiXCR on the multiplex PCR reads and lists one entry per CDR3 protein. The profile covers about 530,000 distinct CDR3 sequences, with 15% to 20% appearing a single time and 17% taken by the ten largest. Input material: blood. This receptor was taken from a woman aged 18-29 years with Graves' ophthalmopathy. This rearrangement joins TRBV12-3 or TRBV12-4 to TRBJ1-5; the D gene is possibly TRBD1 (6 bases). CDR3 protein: CASSLATGFSNQPQHF. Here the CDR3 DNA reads TGTGCCAGCAGTTTAGCTACAGGGTTCAGCAATCAGCCCCAGCATTTT.